The present entry profiles one T cell receptor beta chain with its context. This entry belongs to a study of blood T cell repertoires in COVID-19. Study information: T cells, B-cell-depleted T cells, or PBMCs provided the cDNA or gDNA that served as material.

Measured with immunoSEQ multiplex PCR; TCRdb has only the in-frame clones, and not every one. The table lists about 30,000 clones, just over 85% of them singletons. Germline V CDR1 and CDR2: SGHRS, YFSETQ. This CDR3 comprises 15 residues. J gave up 2 bases and V 4 bases, and 6 bases lay outside the gene matches. The receptor's source is a human donor in a cohort sampled during active COVID-19. Sequencing input: peripheral blood. The chain couples TRBV5-1 to TRBJ1-2, with 9 bases that match TRBD1. The CDR3 region is CASSGTGKSNYGYTF. The CDR3 coding sequence is TGCGCCAGCAGCGGGACAGGGAAGTCGAACTATGGCTACACCTTC.